These T cell receptor beta chains were read from a single sample in a study. A single record per CDR3 protein comes from TCRdb applying MiXCR to the 5' RACE reads. The repertoire holds 62,000 or so distinct CDR3 sequences, with around a fifth as singletons. Sequencing was carried out using memory CD4+ T cells sorted from a lymph node. All receptors come from a female donor with breast cancer. CDR3s include the opening cysteine and the closing phenylalanine or tryptophan. D genes are given only for firm matches. Size is stated for part of the rows, as once, few or many counts, or as a class when the clone is expanded.

v_gene,j_gene,abundance,d_gene,len,CDR3aa,CDR3nt
TRBV5-1,TRBJ2-1,few,TRBD1,15,CASSLDRGINNEQFF,TGCGCCAGCAGCTTGGACAGGGGTATCAACAATGAGCAGTTCTTC
TRBV5-1,TRBJ2-2,many,.,13,CASSLIESGELFF,TGCGCCAGCAGCTTGATTGAATCGGGGGAGCTGTTTTTT
TRBV6-6,TRBJ2-3,few,TRBD2,12,CAVGAGGHTQYF,TGTGCGGTGGGAGCGGGAGGGCATACGCAGTATTTT
TRBV6-5,TRBJ1-2,.,.,12,CASSYPRTEAIF,TGTGCCAGCAGTTACCCCCGAACAGAAGCAATCTTC
TRBV6-2/TRBV6-3,TRBJ1-1,.,.,13,CASSKKPALEAFF,TGTGCCAGCAGCAAGAAGCCAGCGCTTGAAGCTTTCTTT
TRBV11-2,TRBJ1-1,few,.,15,CASSLGAGRVTEAFF,TGTGCCAGCAGCTTAGGTGCAGGGAGGGTCACTGAAGCTTTCTTT
TRBV7-9,TRBJ2-6,.,.,15,CASSYWLSGANVLTF,TGTGCCAGCAGCTACTGGCTCTCTGGGGCCAACGTCCTGACTTTC
TRBV12-3/TRBV12-4,TRBJ2-2,.,.,12,CASSFGPGELFF,TGTGCCAGCAGTTTCGGGCCCGGGGAGCTGTTTTTT
TRBV20-1,TRBJ1-6,.,TRBD1,16,CSARDRSGTDNSPLHF,TGCAGTGCTAGAGATCGCTCCGGGACAGATAATTCACCCCTCCACTTT
TRBV6-5,TRBJ2-5,few,.,13,CASRVADKETQYF,TGTGCCAGCAGGGTAGCGGACAAAGAGACCCAGTACTTC